The present TCR beta chain was sequenced within a study of radiotherapy plus CTLA-4 blockade in lung cancer. Looking at the study overall: Among patients, about 20% showed objective responses, and 25% to 35% had disease control.

Study outcomes and limitations: Blood-borne expansion of tumor-derived TCR clones followed radiotherapy plus ipilimumab. According to reports, early shifts in blood T cell clones, alongside interferon-beta, forecast response most accurately.

Details on this clone: The antigen is not known.

The CDR3 extends over 15 amino acids. V lost 6 bases and J lost 4, with 15 bases in between. Germline CDR1 SNHLY, CDR2 FYNNEI. Alongside CTLA-4 blockade with ipilimumab, patients with chemo-refractory metastatic non-small-cell lung cancer received focal radiation. Here immunoSEQ multiplex PCR was the method, and the copy in TCRdb shows in-frame clones only, minus some. The sample lists some 74,000 clones; 78% were seen once. The rearrangement links TRBV2 to TRBJ2-2; D is perhaps TRBD1 (5 bases). The source material was peripheral blood, sampled from a patient treated with radiotherapy plus ipilimumab. The TCR was taken from a human donor with non-small cell lung cancer who had a complete response to radiotherapy plus ipilimumab. CDR3 amino acids: CASRKRTGPTGELFF. The CDR3 nucleotides are TGTGCCAGCAGAAAGAGAACAGGACCCACCGGGGAGCTGTTTTTT. Full variable domain (remainder filled in from reference TRBV2 and TRBJ2-2): EPEVTQTPSHQVTQMGQEVILRCVPISNHLYFYWYRQILGQKVEFLVSFYNNEISEKSEIFDDQFSVERPDGSNFTLKIRSTKLEDSAMYFCASRKRTGPTGELFFGEGSRLTVL.